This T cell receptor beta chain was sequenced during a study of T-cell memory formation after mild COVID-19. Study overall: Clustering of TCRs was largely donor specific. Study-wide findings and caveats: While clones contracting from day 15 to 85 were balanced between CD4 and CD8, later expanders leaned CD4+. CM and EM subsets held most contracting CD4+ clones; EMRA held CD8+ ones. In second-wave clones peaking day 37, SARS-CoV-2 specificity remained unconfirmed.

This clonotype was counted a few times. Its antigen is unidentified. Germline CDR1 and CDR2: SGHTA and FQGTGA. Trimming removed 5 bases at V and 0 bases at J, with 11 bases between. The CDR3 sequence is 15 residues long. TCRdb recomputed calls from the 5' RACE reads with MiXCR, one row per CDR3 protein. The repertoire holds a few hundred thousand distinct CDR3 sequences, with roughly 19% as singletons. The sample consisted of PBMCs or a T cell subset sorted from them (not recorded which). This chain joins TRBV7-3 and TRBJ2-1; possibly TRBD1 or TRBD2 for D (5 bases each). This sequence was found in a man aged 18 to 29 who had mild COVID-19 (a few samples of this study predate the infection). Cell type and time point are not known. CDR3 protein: CASSGGAGSYNEQFF. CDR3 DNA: TGTGCCAGCAGCGGGGGAGCCGGCTCCTACAATGAGCAGTTCTTC.